Following are 22 T cell receptor beta chains from one sample sequenced in a study of CD8 T cells in Susac syndrome. When the RNA was reverse transcribed, random hexamers were used with an input of roughly 0.5 to 1 ug. One entry per CDR3 protein results from TCRdb running MiXCR on the immunoSEQ multiplex PCR reads. The profile covers about 440,000 distinct CDR3 sequences, with approximately 85% appearing a single time and roughly 0.1% taken by the ten largest. Sequenced input: CD8+ T cells from PBMCs. The receptors come from a human donor with multiple sclerosis.

The gene calls are TRBV12-3 or TRBV12-4 and TRBJ1-4, with 7 nucleotides matching TRBD1. The CDR3 is 14 residues long. After removal of 7 bases from V and 8 bases from J, the junction contained 10 bases not matched to a gene. The CDR3 DNA sequence: TGTGCCAGCACCCTGGGCACAGGGGTCGAAAAACTGTTTTTT. The encoded protein is CASTLGTGVEKLFF.

The chain uses TRBV27 and TRBJ1-5; no reliable D call. The CDR3 has 13 residues. Germline V gene lookup returns CDR1 MNHEY and CDR2 SMNVEV (reference sequence). The ends were cut back, 6 bases at V and 8 bases at J, with 14 bases in the middle. Written as DNA, the CDR3 is TGTGCCAGCAGCAAAGGTCTGTATGAGCCCCAGCATTTT. The encoded protein is CASSKGLYEPQHF.

CDR3 in amino acids: CASSVMGTSGDTQYF. CDR3 coding DNA: TGTGCCAGCAGCGTGATGGGGACTAGCGGCGATACGCAGTATTTT. The V gene is TRBV9, the J gene TRBJ2-3; 11 positions match TRBD2. The CDR3 length is 15 residues. The trim removed 2 bases at V and 6 bases at J, leaving 5 bases unmatched. Germline CDR1 SGDLS, CDR2 YYNGEE.

The rearrangement uses TRBV30 and TRBJ1-1, with D hard to call. This CDR3 contains 13 residues. V lost 1 base and J lost 4, with 10 bases in between. The germline V gene has CDR1 GTSNPN and CDR2 SVGIG (reference sequence). The CDR3 spells CAWSGNSGTEAFF. The CDR3 DNA sequence: TGTGCCTGGAGTGGGAATTCGGGCACTGAAGCTTTCTTT.

This chain links TRBV5-4 with TRBJ2-7; 7 positions match TRBD1. Germline V gene lookup returns CDR1 SGHNT and CDR2 YYREEE (reference sequence). There are 13 residues in the CDR3. The ends lost 6 bases at V and 4 bases at J; junction bases unmatched: 7. The CDR3 sequence is CASTDGTDYEQYF. In nucleotides, the CDR3 is TGTGCCAGCACCGACGGGACAGATTACGAGCAGTACTTC.

This chain uses TRBV5-1 with TRBJ2-7; TRBD2 agrees at 9 bases. CDR1 and CDR2 from the germline V gene are SGHRS and YFSETQ. The CDR3 runs to 15 residues. The J segment lost 3 bases and the V segment lost 0 bases, leaving 4 bases of the junction unmatched. CDR3 region: CASSLEAGGVYEQYF. CDR3 nucleotides: TGCGCCAGCAGCTTGGAAGCGGGGGGTGTCTACGAGCAGTACTTC. The full variable domain, its missing parts supplied by reference TRBV5-1 and TRBJ2-7, is KAGVTQTPRYLIKTRGQQVTLSCSPISGHRSVSWYQQTPGQGLQFLFEYFSETQRNKGNFPGRFSGRQFSNSRSEMNVSTLELGDSALYLCASSLEAGGVYEQYFGPGTRLTVT.

This chain links TRBV6-5 with TRBJ1-2; D is undetermined. This CDR3 is 11 amino acids long. CDR1 is MNHEY and CDR2 is SVGAGI in the germline V gene. Trimming stripped 6 bases from V and 8 bases from J, with 10 bases between. In DNA form, the CDR3 reads TGTGCCAGCAGGGGCCGAGGAGGCTACACCTTC. This sequence encodes CASRGRGGYTF.

The V and J genes are TRBV2 and TRBJ2-7, with D hard to call. The CDR3 length is 14 residues. V lost 5 bases and J lost 4, with 15 bases in between. Germline assignment: CDR1 SNHLY and CDR2 FYNNEI. CDR3 coding DNA: TGTGCCAGCAGTTTAGCACTCGGAGCATACGAGCAGTACTTC. Protein sequence: CASSLALGAYEQYF.

The chain employs TRBV6-2 or TRBV6-3 and TRBJ2-5; D is possibly TRBD1 (6 bases). The CDR3 spans 14 residues. From germline, CDR1 is MNHEY and CDR2 SVGEGT. Trimming cost V 5 bases and J 7 bases, with 17 bases left between them. The CDR3 DNA sequence: TGTGCCAGCAGTCAGGACAGTGAAGGTCGGACCCAGTACTTC. It translates to CASSQDSEGRTQYF.

The chain uses TRBV14 and TRBJ2-1, with D possibly being TRBD1 (6 bases). CDR3 size: 14 residues. CDR1 is SGHDN, CDR2 FVKESK, per germline. V gave up 2 bases and J gave up 8 bases, with 13 bases separating them. DNA for the CDR3: TGTGCCAGCAGCCAATCTGGGGGCTTAGATGAGCAGTTCTTC. It yields the protein CASSQSGGLDEQFF.

The chain uses TRBV6-6 and TRBJ2-7; D possibly corresponds to TRBD2 (6 bases). Germline V gives CDR1 MNHNY, CDR2 SVGAGI (reference sequence). V lost 6 bases, J lost 2 bases, and 14 bases lay in between. The CDR3 covers 14 residues. The CDR3 region has the DNA TGTGCCAGCAGCTCGGACTATTCCCCCTACGAGCAGTACTTC. As protein: CASSSDYSPYEQYF.

This chain uses TRBV6-1 with TRBJ2-3, with D tentatively TRBD1 or TRBD2 (5 bases each). The germline gives CDR1 MNHNS, CDR2 SASEGT. Trimming took 6 bases from V and 6 from J, leaving 13 bases between them. The CDR3 is 13 amino acids. In DNA, the CDR3 is TGTGCCAGCAGAACGGGACCCTCGGATACGCAGTATTTT. It is translated as CASRTGPSDTQYF.

The chain employs TRBV6-1 and TRBJ1-1, with 7 bases fitting TRBD1. Germline CDR1 reads MNHNS; CDR2 reads SASEGT. The CDR3 has 18 amino acids. J lost 0 bases, V lost 5 bases, and 15 bases had no gene match. CDR3 DNA sequence: TGTGCCAGCAGTCCTCCCCTATACCAGGGGGGCGTGAACACTGAAGCTTTCTTT. This gives the protein CASSPPLYQGGVNTEAFF.

The rearrangement joins TRBV2 to TRBJ1-1, with D perhaps TRBD1 (5 bases). This CDR3 comprises 16 residues. From germline, CDR1 is SNHLY and CDR2 FYNNEI. V lost 5 bases and J 4 bases, leaving 20 bases between the germline ends. The CDR3 here is CASSTLSPGGGTEAFF. CDR3 nucleotides: TGTGCCAGCAGTACCCTCTCCCCAGGCGGGGGCACTGAAGCTTTCTTT.

The V gene is TRBV5-5, the J gene TRBJ2-5, with D possibly TRBD2 on 5 matching bases. Germline V gene data show CDR1 as SGHKS and CDR2 as YYEKEE (reference sequence). V was pared by 2 bases and J by 4 bases, with 12 bases between. This CDR3 has 14 amino acids. The CDR3 is CASSLGLWGETQYF. The CDR3 region has the DNA TGTGCCAGCAGCTTAGGACTCTGGGGAGAGACCCAGTACTTC.

This chain uses TRBV6-5 with TRBJ2-5; D may be TRBD1 (6 bases). Germline V lookup: CDR1 MNHEY, CDR2 SVGAGI. CDR3 size: 16 residues. Trimming took 2 bases from V and 3 from J, leaving 16 bases between them. The CDR3: CASSYGAEDRKETQYF. CDR3 bases: TGTGCCAGCAGTTACGGGGCAGAGGACAGAAAAGAGACCCAGTACTTC.

The V gene is TRBV6-5, the J gene TRBJ2-2, with D tentatively TRBD2 (6 bases). The CDR3 extends over 15 amino acids. Germline CDR1 is MNHEY and CDR2 is SVGAGI. Trimming left V 0 bases short and J 4 bases short, with 9 bases between. As DNA, the CDR3 is TGTGCCAGCAGTTACTCTAGCGGACCCACCGGGGAGCTGTTTTTT. Amino acids: CASSYSSGPTGELFF.

This chain connects TRBV12-3 or TRBV12-4 to TRBJ1-1; tentative D call: TRBD1 (6 bases). The CDR3 totals 18 residues. V gave up 2 bases and J gave up 11 bases, with 30 bases separating them. In DNA form, the CDR3 reads TGTGCCAGCAGTTTAACCCCCCGGACAGTAGGGGACCCGCTGGGGGCTTTCTTT. This gives the protein CASSLTPRTVGDPLGAFF.

V and J are TRBV5-1 and TRBJ2-1, with no clear D. The germline V and J ends were trimmed by 3 bases and 0 bases, with 13 bases remaining between them. The CDR3 has 16 amino acids. Germline V CDR1 and CDR2: SGHRS, YFSETQ. The chain's CDR3 is CASSSIGPPSYNEQFF. Here the CDR3 DNA reads TGCGCCAGCAGCTCAATCGGACCTCCCTCCTACAATGAGCAGTTCTTC.

The chain employs TRBV28 and TRBJ1-1, with 7 bases fitting TRBD1. V gave up 5 bases and J gave up 3 bases; unmatched junction bases: 6. Germline loops: CDR1 MDHEN, CDR2 SYDVKM. The CDR3 has 14 amino acids. The CDR3 DNA reads as TGTGCCAGCAGTCTCGGGACAGCGTACACTGAAGCTTTCTTT. It specifies CASSLGTAYTEAFF.

This clonotype was seen just once. The genes are TRBV5-6 and TRBJ1-1; D not certain. Germline V gene data show CDR1 as SGHDT and CDR2 as YYEEEE. The CDR3 has 16 amino acids. Trimming took 0 bases from V and 1 from J, leaving 13 bases between them. The CDR3 DNA reads as TGTGCCAGCAGCTTGGATTATCGTGTGGAGAACACTGAAGCTTTCTTT. This encodes CASSLDYRVENTEAFF.

The rearrangement links TRBV6-5 to TRBJ2-7; TRBD2 is a possible D gene (6 bases). CDR1 is MNHEY, CDR2 SVGAGI, per germline. The CDR3 has 13 residues. V lost 3 bases, J lost 6 bases, and 12 bases lay in between. CDR3 protein: CASSYSEGSEQYF. CDR3 sequence (DNA): TGTGCCAGCAGTTATTCGGAGGGTTCCGAGCAGTACTTC.